These T cell receptor beta chains were read from a single sample in a study of shared clonotypes between healthy human individuals. Method: immunoSEQ multiplex PCR; TCRdb's copy keeps in-frame clones and lacks some. The table has around 610,000 clones, approximately 96% seen once. The sequenced sample consisted of naive CD8+ T cells sorted from blood. These receptors all stem from a woman in her thirties in good health. The CDR3 runs from the conserved cysteine through the conserved F or W. D genes are given only for firm matches. Clone size is given for some rows only: seen once, a few or many times, or a class if the clone is expanded.

D	size	J	V	DNA	CDR3
TRBD2	once	TRBJ2-3	TRBV13	TGTGCCAGCAGCTTAGGACTAGCGGGAGGGGAGGGGATAACAGATACGCAGTATTTT	CASSLGLAGGEGITDTQYF
.	.	TRBJ2-7	TRBV9	TGTGCCAGCAGCGGAGAAACGTACGAGCAGTACTTC	CASSGETYEQYF
.	.	TRBJ2-5	TRBV2	TGTGCCAGCAGTGACAGGGCAGCGACCCAGTACTTC	CASSDRAATQYF
TRBD1	.	TRBJ1-1	TRBV9	TGTGCCAGCAGCGCAGGGACAGCTAACACTGAAGCTTTCTTT	CASSAGTANTEAFF
TRBD1	.	TRBJ2-1	TRBV9	TGTGCCAGCAGCGTCAGCCCCGGACAGGGCTCCTACAATGAGCAGTTCTTC	CASSVSPGQGSYNEQFF
.	once	TRBJ2-1	TRBV6-5	TGTGCCAGCAGTGGGGGAGGTTCCTACAATGAGCAGTTCTTC	CASSGGGSYNEQFF
.	.	TRBJ1-2	TRBV4-1	TGCGCCAGCAGCCACGAGCCAGGGAGTGGGGGCCACTATGGCTACACCTTC	CASSHEPGSGGHYGYTF
TRBD2	.	TRBJ2-1	TRBV28	TGTGCCAGCAGGATTACTAGCGGGAGGGCCGGTGAGCAGTTCTTC	CASRITSGRAGEQFF
TRBD2	.	TRBJ2-2	TRBV10-1	TGCGCCAGCAGTGAGGGACTAGCGGGAGATACGACCGGGGAGCTGTTTTTT	CASSEGLAGDTTGELFF
.	.	TRBJ1-1	TRBV25-1	TGTGCCAGCAGTGAATTTTTCATCGGGGTTACTGAAGCTTTCTTT	CASSEFFIGVTEAFF
.	.	TRBJ2-1	TRBV5-4	TGTGCCAGCAGCTTGGATGGGCCTACCGATGAGCAGTTCTTC	CASSLDGPTDEQFF